Following are 5 T cell receptor beta chains from one sample sequenced in a study of shared clonotypes between healthy human individuals. Only in-frame clones appear in the TCRdb table, and some are missing; sequencing was by immunoSEQ multiplex PCR. The data hold some 1.4 million clones, with roughly 95% observed a single time. The sequenced sample consisted of naive CD4+ T cells sorted from blood. The subset is: CD45RA+ positively selected. These receptors all stem from a man younger than 40 in good health.

The CDR3 loop reads CASRPPLRGSGANVLTF. The CDR3 DNA reads TGTGCCAGCCGACCTCCCCTTCGGGGCTCTGGGGCCAACGTCCTGACTTTC. The chain recombines TRBV2 with TRBJ2-6; perhaps TRBD2 as D (5 bases). This CDR3 has 17 amino acids. The germline V and J ends were trimmed by 8 bases and 0 bases, with 17 bases remaining between them. Germline CDR1 is SNHLY and CDR2 is FYNNEI.

V usage is TRBV15 and J usage is TRBJ1-5; no definite D call. This CDR3 spans 16 amino acids. The germline V gene has CDR1 LNHNV and CDR2 YYDKDF (reference sequence). The V and J ends lost 0 bases and 4 bases respectively, with 13 bases between them. The CDR3 sequence is CATSRDWKVGNQPQHF. CDR3 bases: TGTGCCACCAGCAGAGATTGGAAAGTGGGGAATCAGCCCCAGCATTTT.

This rearrangement joins TRBV9 to TRBJ2-1; possibly TRBD1 for D (6 bases). Germline loops: CDR1 SGDLS, CDR2 YYNGEE. The CDR3 sequence is 16 residues long. The ends were cut back, 4 bases at V and 7 bases at J, with 21 bases in the middle. CDR3 region: CASSLRGSATGNEQFF. The CDR3 DNA reads as TGTGCCAGCAGCTTAAGGGGGAGCGCCACGGGGAATGAGCAGTTCTTC.

The chain employs TRBV29-1 and TRBJ2-2; D possibly corresponds to TRBD2 (5 bases). V shed 7 bases and J shed 8 bases, with 11 bases lying between them. Germline-derived CDR1 and CDR2 are SQVTM and ANQGSEA. The CDR3 sequence is 11 residues long. The CDR3 DNA follows: TGCAGCGCCGGCGGGCCGGGGGAGCTGTTTTTT. It translates to CSAGGPGELFF.

The CDR3 DNA reads TGCGCCAGCAGTCCCGGGGGGGGATACACTGAAGCTTTCTTT. Protein product: CASSPGGGYTEAFF. The gene calls are TRBV10-2 and TRBJ1-1; TRBD1 is a possible D gene (5 bases). V was trimmed by 5 bases and J by 3 bases, leaving 13 bases between them. Germline values: CDR1 WSHSY, CDR2 SAAADI. This CDR3 comprises 14 residues.